These T cell receptor beta chains were read from a single sample in a study of T cells after yellow fever vaccination. TCRdb recomputed calls from the 5' RACE reads with MiXCR, one row per CDR3 protein. The sample lists around 68,000 distinct CDR3 sequences, around 7.8% occurring once. This specimen was CD8+ T cells sorted from PBMCs, taken 9 to 10 days after the first yellow fever vaccination. The receptors shown here come from a man between 18 and 35 years old who received the YFV17D yellow fever vaccine. Both conserved end residues are part of each CDR3. D genes are given only for firm matches. Clone size is stated in some rows and not others, as once, few, many or a class when expanded.

- | TRBJ1-4 | TRBV5-6 | many | CASSLLQGTTNEKLFF | TGTGCCAGCAGCTTGTTGCAGGGGACAACTAATGAAAAACTGTTTTTT
- | TRBJ2-1 | TRBV5-6 | many | CASSLTSNEQFF | TGTGCCAGCAGCTTGACCAGCAATGAGCAGTTCTTC
- | TRBJ1-1 | TRBV29-1 | - | CSVCRMNTEAFF | TGCAGCGTTTGTAGGATGAACACTGAAGCTTTCTTT
TRBD1 | TRBJ2-1 | TRBV7-3 | many | CASSLSGQGPVYEQFF | TGTGCCAGCAGCCTTTCGGGACAGGGGCCTGTCTATGAGCAGTTCTTC
TRBD2 | TRBJ2-1 | TRBV9 | many | CASSVIAMSGVGNEQFF | TGTGCCAGCAGCGTAATTGCCATGAGCGGGGTCGGCAATGAGCAGTTCTTC
- | TRBJ2-7 | TRBV9 | - | CASSVAGANYEQYF | TGTGCCAGCAGCGTAGCTGGGGCGAACTACGAGCAGTACTTC
- | TRBJ2-1 | TRBV2 | few | CASTRTGTPSDEQFF | TGTGCCAGCACTAGGACCGGGACTCCAAGCGATGAGCAGTTCTTC
TRBD2 | TRBJ2-1 | TRBV20-1 | few | CCARDWGTRAPNEQFF | TGCTGTGCTAGAGATTGGGGGACTAGGGCCCCCAATGAGCAGTTCTTC
- | TRBJ1-1 | TRBV4-1 | many | CASSPQAYGGHTEAFF | TGCGCCAGCAGCCCCCAGGCTTACGGGGGGCACACTGAAGCTTTCTTT
- | TRBJ2-3 | TRBV19 | few | CASSIDIRTPRRDTQYF | TGTGCCAGTAGTATAGATATCAGGACGCCTCGTCGAGATACGCAGTATTTT
TRBD1 | TRBJ1-1 | TRBV12-3/TRBV12-4 | - | CASSGWGQGTGLDTEAFF | TGTGCCAGCAGCGGGTGGGGACAGGGTACAGGTTTGGACACTGAAGCTTTCTTT
TRBD1 | TRBJ2-7 | TRBV6-2/TRBV6-3 | - | CASGGTGPHEQYF | TGTGCCAGCGGCGGGACAGGACCCCACGAGCAGTACTTC
- | TRBJ1-2 | TRBV12-3/TRBV12-4 | few | CASSFPAFYGYTF | TGTGCCAGCAGTTTCCCGGCCTTCTATGGCTACACCTTC
TRBD1 | TRBJ2-1 | TRBV10-2 | many | CASRYTGAARWEQFF | TGCGCCAGCAGGTATACAGGGGCGGCTCGATGGGAGCAGTTCTTC
- | TRBJ1-2 | TRBV4-1 | many | CASSQEAATRRGYTF | TGCGCCAGCAGCCAAGAGGCGGCCACCCGCCGGGGCTACACCTTC
TRBD1 | TRBJ1-5 | TRBV29-1 | many | CSVEVGQGANQPQHF | TGCAGCGTTGAAGTAGGGCAGGGGGCGAATCAGCCCCAGCATTTT
TRBD1 | TRBJ2-1 | TRBV5-1 | - | CASSAGQGRDEQFF | TGCGCCAGCAGCGCAGGACAGGGGAGGGATGAGCAGTTCTTC
- | TRBJ1-1 | TRBV7-9 | many | CASSPMRGYTEAFF | TGTGCCAGCAGCCCGATGAGGGGCTACACTGAAGCTTTCTTT
TRBD1 | TRBJ2-1 | TRBV4-1 | many | CASSQGDRGYGEQFF | TGCGCCAGCAGCCAAGGGGACAGGGGTTATGGTGAGCAGTTCTTC
- | TRBJ1-1 | TRBV19 | few | CASSRRTANTEAFF | TGTGCCAGTAGTAGACGGACAGCGAACACTGAAGCTTTCTTT
- | TRBJ2-1 | TRBV12-3/TRBV12-4 | many | CASSSPGTGIYNEQFF | TGTGCCAGCAGTTCCCCCGGGACGGGGATTTACAATGAGCAGTTCTTC
TRBD1 | TRBJ2-6 | TRBV27 | - | CASSDRGQPQTGANVLTF | TGTGCCAGCAGTGACAGGGGGCAACCCCAGACTGGGGCCAACGTCCTGACTTTC
TRBD2 | TRBJ2-1 | TRBV9 | - | CASSLRGTSGGAVDEQFF | TGTGCCAGCAGCCTTAGGGGAACTAGCGGGGGGGCCGTGGATGAGCAGTTCTTC
TRBD2 | TRBJ2-3 | TRBV5-4 | many | CASSIGLAGEEDTQYF | TGTGCCAGCAGCATAGGACTAGCGGGGGAGGAAGATACGCAGTATTTT
TRBD2 | TRBJ2-1 | TRBV27 | many | CASSFGTRGINEQFF | TGTGCCAGCAGTTTCGGGACTAGGGGGATCAATGAGCAGTTCTTC
TRBD1 | TRBJ1-2 | TRBV20-1 | many | CSARDGDRGNYGYTF | TGCAGTGCTAGAGATGGGGACAGGGGAAACTATGGCTACACCTTC
- | TRBJ1-6 | TRBV11-2 | - | CASSETTLNKNSPLHF | TGTGCCAGCAGCGAGACGACACTCAATAAAAATTCACCCCTCCACTTT
- | TRBJ2-7 | TRBV7-2 | many | CASSLDSDFAYEQYF | TGTGCCAGCAGCTTAGACTCAGATTTTGCCTACGAGCAGTACTTC
TRBD2 | TRBJ2-1 | TRBV27 | many | CASSPRLAGNIEQFF | TGTGCCAGCAGTCCCCGACTAGCGGGGAATATTGAGCAGTTCTTC
- | TRBJ2-5 | TRBV25-1 | many | CASSESNRVETQYF | TGTGCCAGCAGTGAATCTAACAGGGTAGAGACCCAGTACTTC
- | TRBJ1-2 | TRBV20-1 | few | CSATGNKDYGYTF | TGCAGTGCCACAGGGAATAAGGACTATGGCTACACCTTC
- | TRBJ2-5 | TRBV4-2 | few | CASSQEYRDSTRQETQYF | TGTGCCAGCAGCCAAGAATACCGGGACTCGACCCGACAAGAGACCCAGTACTTC
TRBD1 | TRBJ1-1 | TRBV28 | few | CASSPPRTGNTEAFF | TGTGCCAGCAGCCCCCCGAGGACAGGGAACACTGAAGCTTTCTTT
TRBD2 | TRBJ2-7 | TRBV19 | few | CASSMTSGGPSYEQYF | TGTGCCAGTAGTATGACTAGCGGGGGACCATCCTACGAGCAGTACTTC
- | TRBJ1-2 | TRBV18 | few | CASSPGRGMRPYYGYTF | TGTGCCAGCTCACCAGGGAGAGGGATGAGACCTTACTATGGCTACACCTTC
- | TRBJ1-5 | TRBV5-5 | - | CASSSGDRSNQPQHF | TGTGCCAGCAGCTCCGGGGATCGAAGCAATCAGCCCCAGCATTTT
- | TRBJ2-3 | TRBV7-9 | - | CASSFSTADTQYF | TGTGCCAGCAGCTTTTCGACGGCGGATACGCAGTATTTT
- | TRBJ1-6 | TRBV27 | - | CASSLKRAGTGHNSPLHF | TGTGCCAGCAGTTTAAAACGGGCAGGGACGGGCCATAATTCACCCCTCCACTTT
TRBD1 | TRBJ1-5 | TRBV28 | - | CASSLAGTGGNQPQHF | TGTGCCAGCAGTTTGGCAGGGACAGGGGGGAATCAGCCCCAGCATTTT
TRBD2 | TRBJ2-5 | TRBV2 | - | CASSGTSVTISETQYF | TGTGCCAGCAGCGGGACTAGCGTAACAATTTCGGAGACCCAGTACTTC
TRBD1 | TRBJ2-1 | TRBV28 | many | CASSSGGEQFF | TGTGCCAGCAGTTCAGGGGGTGAGCAGTTCTTC
- | TRBJ2-1 | TRBV2 | - | CASRSNEQFF | TGTGCCAGCAGATCGAATGAGCAGTTCTTC
- | TRBJ2-1 | TRBV21-1 | many | CASSLRLAGVYYNEQFF | TGTGCCAGCAGCCTTAGGCTAGCGGGGGTTTACTACAATGAGCAGTTCTTC
- | TRBJ2-2 | TRBV3-1 | - | CACSQVEDSPNTGELFF | TGTGCCTGCAGCCAAGTAGAGGACTCTCCGAACACCGGGGAGCTGTTTTTT
- | TRBJ2-3 | TRBV9 | - | CASSPLQTPGRKAFTDTQYF | TGTGCCAGCAGCCCACTTCAAACCCCTGGGAGGAAGGCCTTCACAGATACGCAGTATTTT
TRBD2 | TRBJ2-7 | TRBV12-3/TRBV12-4 | few | CASSLTSGGSISYEQYF | TGTGCCAGCAGTCTGACTAGCGGGGGATCTATTTCCTACGAGCAGTACTTC
TRBD2 | TRBJ2-3 | TRBV29-1 | many | CSVGLAISTDTQYF | TGCAGCGTTGGACTAGCGATCTCCACAGATACGCAGTATTTT
- | TRBJ2-1 | TRBV7-9 | many | CASSLVSTIYNEQFF | TGTGCCAGCAGCTTAGTTTCCACGATCTACAATGAGCAGTTCTTC